This is a list of T cell receptor beta chains from one sample in a study of spatial heterogeneity in lung cancer. A single record per CDR3 protein comes from TCRdb applying MiXCR to the 5' RACE reads. The sample lists about 25,000 distinct CDR3 sequences, under 6.5% occurring once. Sequenced material: PBMCs, taken at follow-up. All receptors come from a male donor with early-stage non-small cell lung cancer. Each CDR3 is given with its conserved first and last residue. Each record gives: clone size, D gene, J gene, V gene, CDR3 DNA, CDR3 protein. The D gene is left open where the match is weak. Size is omitted from some rows. Given values are once, few, many or a class for expanded clones.

clone size: many
D gene: NA
J gene: TRBJ1-2
V gene: TRBV21-1
CDR3 DNA: TGTGCCAGCAGCAAATCCTTTCAAACAGGGTCCTATGGCTACACCTTC
CDR3 protein: CASSKSFQTGSYGYTF

clone size: many
D gene: NA
J gene: TRBJ1-1
V gene: TRBV7-8
CDR3 DNA: TGTGCCAGCAGCGCACCGGGCGTGGTTGTGAAAGCTTTCTTT
CDR3 protein: CASSAPGVVVKAFF

clone size: few
D gene: NA
J gene: TRBJ2-5
V gene: TRBV7-9
CDR3 DNA: TGTGCCAGCAGTTCAGGGGCTTCGAAGGAGACCCAGTACTTC
CDR3 protein: CASSSGASKETQYF

clone size: many
D gene: TRBD1
J gene: TRBJ1-2
V gene: TRBV10-3
CDR3 DNA: TGTGCCATCAGTGAGTCGACAGGGAATGGCTACACCTTC
CDR3 protein: CAISESTGNGYTF

clone size: many
D gene: TRBD1
J gene: TRBJ1-2
V gene: TRBV9
CDR3 DNA: TGTGCCAGCAGCGTCGCCCCACAGGGGACAGATGGCTACACCTTC
CDR3 protein: CASSVAPQGTDGYTF

clone size: many
D gene: NA
J gene: TRBJ2-1
V gene: TRBV12-3/TRBV12-4
CDR3 DNA: TGTGCCAGCAGTGAACCGGGGGGCTGGGGGGCCTCTAATAATGAGCAGTTCTTC
CDR3 protein: CASSEPGGWGASNNEQFF

clone size: many
D gene: TRBD1
J gene: TRBJ1-1
V gene: TRBV29-1
CDR3 DNA: TGCAGCATACCGGGACAGATGAACACTGAAGCTTTCTTT
CDR3 protein: CSIPGQMNTEAFF

clone size: NA
D gene: NA
J gene: TRBJ2-7
V gene: TRBV20-1
CDR3 DNA: TGCAGTGCTAGCCTCTCCCAGGGGCGAAACGAGCAGTACTTC
CDR3 protein: CSASLSQGRNEQYF

clone size: many
D gene: TRBD1
J gene: TRBJ1-6
V gene: TRBV3-1
CDR3 DNA: TGTGCCAGCAGCCCCCCACAGGGGGGCTCCTATAATTCACCCCTCCACTTT
CDR3 protein: CASSPPQGGSYNSPLHF

clone size: many
D gene: NA
J gene: TRBJ1-5
V gene: TRBV6-2/TRBV6-3
CDR3 DNA: TGTGCCAGCAGTCTCGGGACATCTAGCAATCAGCCCCAGCATTTT
CDR3 protein: CASSLGTSSNQPQHF

clone size: many
D gene: TRBD2
J gene: TRBJ2-1
V gene: TRBV4-3
CDR3 DNA: TGCGCCAGCAGCCAAGTGGGAGCGGGAGAACTGGATGAGCAGTTCTTC
CDR3 protein: CASSQVGAGELDEQFF

clone size: NA
D gene: NA
J gene: TRBJ2-7
V gene: TRBV6-2/TRBV6-3
CDR3 DNA: TGTGCCAGCAGTTACTTCGGGATACGGGAGCAGTACTTC
CDR3 protein: CASSYFGIREQYF

clone size: NA
D gene: NA
J gene: TRBJ2-4
V gene: TRBV5-6
CDR3 DNA: TGTGCCAGCAGCTTTCGGGGACGCAAAAACATTCAGTACTTC
CDR3 protein: CASSFRGRKNIQYF

clone size: many
D gene: NA
J gene: TRBJ1-1
V gene: TRBV6-1
CDR3 DNA: TGTGCCACTAAGAGGGGAGGGGGGATCGTCGAAGCTTTCTTT
CDR3 protein: CATKRGGGIVEAFF

clone size: many
D gene: NA
J gene: TRBJ1-3
V gene: TRBV7-2
CDR3 DNA: TGTGCCAGCAGCTTGACAGTAGGGTCTGGAAACACCATATATTTT
CDR3 protein: CASSLTVGSGNTIYF

clone size: many
D gene: NA
J gene: TRBJ2-7
V gene: TRBV12-3/TRBV12-4
CDR3 DNA: TGTGCCAGCAGTTCCGACGGGACTTTCTACGAGCAGTACTTC
CDR3 protein: CASSSDGTFYEQYF

clone size: few
D gene: NA
J gene: TRBJ2-4
V gene: TRBV14
CDR3 DNA: TGTGCCAGCAGCCCCCGGACAGCCCTAGCCAAAAACATTCAGTACTTC
CDR3 protein: CASSPRTALAKNIQYF

clone size: many
D gene: NA
J gene: TRBJ2-1
V gene: TRBV30
CDR3 DNA: TGTGCCGGTCTAGGCAATGAGCAGTTCTTC
CDR3 protein: CAGLGNEQFF

clone size: many
D gene: TRBD1
J gene: TRBJ1-6
V gene: TRBV9
CDR3 DNA: TGTGCCAGCAGCGTATCCCCGGGACAGGGGAATTCACCCCTCCACTTT
CDR3 protein: CASSVSPGQGNSPLHF

clone size: many
D gene: TRBD2
J gene: TRBJ2-1
V gene: TRBV20-1
CDR3 DNA: TGCAGTGCTAGTCCCCTAGCGGGGTACAATGAGCAGTTCTTC
CDR3 protein: CSASPLAGYNEQFF

clone size: many
D gene: NA
J gene: TRBJ1-1
V gene: TRBV7-2
CDR3 DNA: TGTGCCAGCAGCCCTTCAACGGGACGGGCAGCTTTCTTT
CDR3 protein: CASSPSTGRAAFF

clone size: many
D gene: NA
J gene: TRBJ1-5
V gene: TRBV4-2
CDR3 DNA: TGTGCCAGCAGCCAAGCGGGGGCTGGTCAGCCCCAGCATTTT
CDR3 protein: CASSQAGAGQPQHF

clone size: many
D gene: NA
J gene: TRBJ1-2
V gene: TRBV4-1
CDR3 DNA: TGCGCCAGCAGCCAACGCCACTCTGGAATGAACTATGGCTACACCTTC
CDR3 protein: CASSQRHSGMNYGYTF

clone size: few
D gene: NA
J gene: TRBJ2-7
V gene: TRBV5-1
CDR3 DNA: TGCGCCAGCAGCTCCTCCTACGAGCAGTACTTC
CDR3 protein: CASSSSYEQYF

clone size: many
D gene: TRBD2
J gene: TRBJ2-1
V gene: TRBV7-2
CDR3 DNA: TGTGCCAGCAGCCCCTGGGGTAGCGGGGGGCTAAATGAGCAGTTCTTC
CDR3 protein: CASSPWGSGGLNEQFF

clone size: many
D gene: TRBD1
J gene: TRBJ1-4
V gene: TRBV11-3
CDR3 DNA: TGTGCCAGCAGCCTTGGGGACAGGGGAAATGAAAAACTGTTTTTT
CDR3 protein: CASSLGDRGNEKLFF

clone size: many
D gene: NA
J gene: TRBJ1-1
V gene: TRBV11-1
CDR3 DNA: TGTGCCAGCAAGTTGACGTTGAACACTGAAGCTTTCTTT
CDR3 protein: CASKLTLNTEAFF

clone size: many
D gene: TRBD2
J gene: TRBJ2-3
V gene: TRBV20-1
CDR3 DNA: TGCAGTGCTAGACCCAGGGAATCGGCGGGGGGGCAGGATACGCAGTATTTT
CDR3 protein: CSARPRESAGGQDTQYF

clone size: few
D gene: NA
J gene: TRBJ1-1
V gene: TRBV20-1
CDR3 DNA: TGCAGTGCTACCGGCGCGGGAAGTGTGAACACTGAAGCTTTCTTT
CDR3 protein: CSATGAGSVNTEAFF

clone size: NA
D gene: NA
J gene: TRBJ2-3
V gene: TRBV7-2
CDR3 DNA: TGTGCCAGCAGCTTAGGACAAGACACAGATACGCAGTATTTT
CDR3 protein: CASSLGQDTDTQYF

clone size: many
D gene: NA
J gene: TRBJ2-3
V gene: TRBV7-2
CDR3 DNA: TGTGCCAGCAGCTTATACCCTTACACAGATACGCAGTATTTT
CDR3 protein: CASSLYPYTDTQYF

clone size: NA
D gene: NA
J gene: TRBJ2-5
V gene: TRBV24-1
CDR3 DNA: TGTGCCACCAGTGATTTATCGGGGGAAGAGACCCAGTACTTC
CDR3 protein: CATSDLSGEETQYF

clone size: few
D gene: TRBD1
J gene: TRBJ2-4
V gene: TRBV6-2/TRBV6-3
CDR3 DNA: TGTGCCAGCACCCAGACAGGGGTAGCCAAAAACATTCAGTACTTC
CDR3 protein: CASTQTGVAKNIQYF

clone size: many
D gene: NA
J gene: TRBJ2-3
V gene: TRBV20-1
CDR3 DNA: TGCAGTGCTACGGAAAGCACAGATACGCAGTATTTT
CDR3 protein: CSATESTDTQYF

clone size: few
D gene: TRBD1
J gene: TRBJ1-2
V gene: TRBV29-1
CDR3 DNA: TGCAGCGCTCGACAGGGGGCTGGCTATGGCTACACCTTC
CDR3 protein: CSARQGAGYGYTF

clone size: many
D gene: NA
J gene: TRBJ1-1
V gene: TRBV10-3
CDR3 DNA: TGTGCCATCAAGGGAAACACTGAAGCTTTCTTT
CDR3 protein: CAIKGNTEAFF

clone size: once
D gene: NA
J gene: TRBJ2-2
V gene: TRBV30
CDR3 DNA: TGTGCCTGGAGCGTCCCACACGCATTCAGAACTACTAGATCGGACACCGGGGAGCTGTTTTTT
CDR3 protein: CAWSVPHAFRTTRSDTGELFF

clone size: NA
D gene: TRBD2
J gene: TRBJ2-3
V gene: TRBV7-9
CDR3 DNA: TGTGCCAGCAGCCCCTCCGGTAGCGGGGGTAGGACCACAGATACGCAGTATTTT
CDR3 protein: CASSPSGSGGRTTDTQYF

clone size: few
D gene: NA
J gene: TRBJ1-5
V gene: TRBV24-1
CDR3 DNA: TGTGCCACCGGTCTGCAGGTCCTCAATCAGCCCCAGCATTTT
CDR3 protein: CATGLQVLNQPQHF

clone size: many
D gene: NA
J gene: TRBJ1-1
V gene: TRBV6-2/TRBV6-3
CDR3 DNA: TGTGCCAGCAGTGCCTACGGGGCAGCGAACACTGAAGCTTTCTTT
CDR3 protein: CASSAYGAANTEAFF

clone size: many
D gene: NA
J gene: TRBJ1-6
V gene: TRBV30
CDR3 DNA: TGTGCCTGGAGTGTTGCCGGGCCTTATTCACCCCTCCACTTT
CDR3 protein: CAWSVAGPYSPLHF

clone size: few
D gene: NA
J gene: TRBJ2-3
V gene: TRBV3-1
CDR3 DNA: TGTGCCAGCAGCGAAACCGGGACTTCGAGAACAGATACGCAGTATTTT
CDR3 protein: CASSETGTSRTDTQYF

clone size: many
D gene: NA
J gene: TRBJ1-5
V gene: TRBV30
CDR3 DNA: TGTGCCTGGAGTGCTCGCCTGGGGGGTCAGCCCCAGCATTTT
CDR3 protein: CAWSARLGGQPQHF

clone size: many
D gene: TRBD2
J gene: TRBJ2-1
V gene: TRBV29-1
CDR3 DNA: TGCAGCACAATCATAGCGGGAGTGGGCAATGAGCAGTTCTTC
CDR3 protein: CSTIIAGVGNEQFF

clone size: few
D gene: NA
J gene: TRBJ1-4
V gene: TRBV7-9
CDR3 DNA: TGTGCCAGCAGCCGGATGGCGGGGGTTCTTAATGAAAAACTGTTTTTT
CDR3 protein: CASSRMAGVLNEKLFF

clone size: few
D gene: NA
J gene: TRBJ1-1
V gene: TRBV6-2/TRBV6-3
CDR3 DNA: TGTGCCAGCAGTCGGGACACCTTGGGCACTGAAGCTTTCTTT
CDR3 protein: CASSRDTLGTEAFF

clone size: NA
D gene: TRBD2
J gene: TRBJ2-3
V gene: TRBV7-2
CDR3 DNA: TGTGCCAGCAGCTCCGGGACTAGCGTGGATACGCAGTATTTT
CDR3 protein: CASSSGTSVDTQYF

clone size: few
D gene: NA
J gene: TRBJ1-4
V gene: TRBV4-2
CDR3 DNA: TGTGCCAGCAGCCAAATGACGTTGAGCGCTGCAAAACTGTTTTTT
CDR3 protein: CASSQMTLSAAKLFF

clone size: many
D gene: NA
J gene: TRBJ1-1
V gene: TRBV20-1
CDR3 DNA: TGCAGTGCACCAGGGTTTTTTAGGGGCACTGAAGCTTTCTTT
CDR3 protein: CSAPGFFRGTEAFF

clone size: many
D gene: TRBD2
J gene: TRBJ2-1
V gene: TRBV10-3
CDR3 DNA: TGTGCCATCAGTGACCCGGGGCTAGCGGGAGGACCGTCGCAGTTCTTC
CDR3 protein: CAISDPGLAGGPSQFF

clone size: many
D gene: TRBD2
J gene: TRBJ2-3
V gene: TRBV7-2
CDR3 DNA: TGTGCCAGCAGCACGACTAGCGGGAGGAATACGCAGTATTTT
CDR3 protein: CASSTTSGRNTQYF

clone size: NA
D gene: NA
J gene: TRBJ2-7
V gene: TRBV7-9
CDR3 DNA: TGTGCCAGCAGCGAGGCCACGTCGAGGCAGTACTTC
CDR3 protein: CASSEATSRQYF

clone size: many
D gene: TRBD1
J gene: TRBJ2-2
V gene: TRBV2
CDR3 DNA: TGTGCCAGCAGCGGGACAGGGATAAGGGAGCTGTTTTTT
CDR3 protein: CASSGTGIRELFF